One sample yielded the 30 T cell receptor beta chains listed below, sequenced in a study of cytomegalovirus exposure and HLA in healthy donors. Both 60 Vbeta primers and 13 Jbeta primers went into the PCR. Using immunoSEQ multiplex PCR, the repertoire was profiled, and TCRdb retains in-frame clones only, with some absent. The repertoire holds approximately 160,000 clones, about 75% seen once, with roughly 0.7% in the top ten. Input material: PBMCs. The receptors stem from a male donor in good health and CMV-seronegative.

The chain carries TRBV7-9 and TRBJ2-1; TRBD1 is a possible D gene (5 bases). The germline V gene encodes CDR1 SEHNR and CDR2 FQNEAQ (reference sequence). This CDR3 spans 15 amino acids. The ends were cut back, 4 bases at V and 0 bases at J, with 10 bases in the middle. The CDR3 sequence: CASSSTVSSYNEQFF. In nucleotides, the CDR3 is TGTGCCAGCAGCTCGACAGTGAGCTCCTACAATGAGCAGTTCTTC.

This clone was detected only once. This chain joins TRBV10-2 and TRBJ2-5; 14 bases are a match to TRBD2. CDR3 size: 18 residues. V gave up 6 bases and J gave up 0 bases; unmatched junction bases: 9. Germline values: CDR1 WSHSY, CDR2 SAAADI. CDR3 sequence: CASRGLAGDHTYQETQYF. The CDR3 bases are TGCGCCAGCAGGGGACTAGCGGGAGACCATACGTACCAAGAGACCCAGTACTTC.

This clone was detected once. This chain uses TRBV7-3 with TRBJ2-1; 9 nucleotides agree with TRBD1. Germline V lookup: CDR1 SGHTA, CDR2 FQGTGA. J was trimmed by 0 bases and V by 5 bases; bases with no gene match: 14. This CDR3 spans 19 amino acids. As DNA, the CDR3 is TGTGCCAGCAGCCGATTCGGGACAGGGCAAGGTAGCTCCTACAATGAGCAGTTCTTC. This codes for CASSRFGTGQGSSYNEQFF.

CDR3 in amino acids: CASSAVYGYTF. CDR3 DNA sequence: TGTGCCAGCAGTGCGGTGTATGGCTACACCTTC. This chain links TRBV2 with TRBJ1-2; D is ambiguous. The length of the CDR3 is 11 residues. V lost 4 bases and J lost 5, with 5 bases in between. CDR1 is SNHLY, CDR2 FYNNEI, per germline.

This clone showed up just once. The chain recombines TRBV5-1 with TRBJ1-2; 8 nucleotides line up with TRBD1. Germline-derived CDR1 and CDR2 are SGHRS and YFSETQ. The trim removed 4 bases at V and 5 bases at J, leaving 7 bases unmatched. The CDR3 loop spans 14 amino acids. CDR3 nucleotides: TGCGCCAGCAGCCCCGGACAGGGCACTTATGGCTACACCTTC. It specifies CASSPGQGTYGYTF. Together with reference TRBV5-1 and TRBJ1-2, the CDR3 gives the full variable domain: KAGVTQTPRYLIKTRGQQVTLSCSPISGHRSVSWYQQTPGQGLQFLFEYFSETQRNKGNFPGRFSGRQFSNSRSEMNVSTLELGDSALYLCASSPGQGTYGYTFGSGTRLTVV.

The V call is TRBV15, the J call TRBJ2-3, with TRBD2 matching over 12 bases. The CDR3 has 16 residues. V trimming: 1 base; J trimming: 2 bases; junction bases outside the gene matches: 1. Germline assignment: CDR1 LNHNV and CDR2 YYDKDF (reference sequence). CDR3 DNA sequence: TGTGCCACCAGCAGAGGACTAGCGGGGGCCACAGATACGCAGTATTTT. Translated: CATSRGLAGATDTQYF.

The chain employs TRBV27 and TRBJ2-1; D is possibly TRBD1 (6 bases). CDR1 is MNHEY and CDR2 is SMNVEV in the germline V gene (reference sequence). The CDR3 extends over 12 amino acids. CDR3 protein: CATGPLYNEQFF. In nucleotides, the CDR3 is TGTGCAACAGGGCCCCTCTACAATGAGCAGTTCTTC.

This chain links TRBV9 with TRBJ2-7; TRBD2 aligns across 9 bases. The CDR3 totals 14 residues. The V gene's germline CDR1 is SGDLS and CDR2 YYNGEE. V shed 3 bases, J shed 4 bases, and the junction held 5 bases outside the gene matches. CDR3 protein: CASSAGLAPYEQYF. DNA of the CDR3: TGTGCCAGCAGCGCCGGACTAGCGCCTTACGAGCAGTACTTC.

The CDR3 DNA is TGTGCCAGTACACAGGGAAGGGATTTATATGGCTACACCTTC. Protein: CASTQGRDLYGYTF. V and J are TRBV19 and TRBJ1-2; tentatively, D is TRBD1 (6 bases). This CDR3 region has 14 residues. Germline CDR1 and CDR2: LNHDA and SQIVND (reference sequence). Trimming stripped 7 bases from V and 5 bases from J, with 17 bases between. Based on the CDR3 plus reference TRBV19 and TRBJ1-2, the full variable domain is DGGITQSPKYLFRKEGQNVTLSCEQNLNHDAMYWYRQDPGQGLRLIYYSQIVNDFQKGDIAEGYSVSREKKESFPLTVTSAQKNPTAFYLCASTQGRDLYGYTFGSGTRLTVV.

The chain couples TRBV7-6 to TRBJ2-5; D not certain. The J call is doubtful: the DNA matches TRBJ2-7 better. The CDR3 is made up of 11 amino acids. CDR1 is SGHVS, CDR2 FNYEAQ, per germline. CDR3 nucleotides: TGTGCCAGCAGCTTAGAGTACGAGCAGTACTTC. This gives the protein CASSLEYEQYF.

The chain employs TRBV7-2 and TRBJ2-3; 9 nucleotides line up with TRBD2. V gave up 1 base and J gave up 7 bases; unmatched junction bases: 9. Germline loops: CDR1 SGHTA, CDR2 FQGNSA. The CDR3 sequence is 16 residues long. The CDR3 DNA sequence: TGTGCCAGCAGCTTAGTGGGCGGGGGGGCCATAAATACGCAGTATTTT. This codes for CASSLVGGGAINTQYF.

The chain is built from TRBV19 and TRBJ2-3, with D possibly matching TRBD1 (7 bases). The germline gives CDR1 LNHDA, CDR2 SQIVND (reference sequence). The ends were cut back, 8 bases at V and 4 bases at J, with 22 bases in the middle. The CDR3 is 16 amino acids. The CDR3 region is CASGGLPGGTADTQYF. CDR3 coding DNA: TGTGCCAGTGGTGGGCTCCCAGGGGGGACCGCAGATACGCAGTATTTT.

This clone was seen more than once but under ten times. CDR3 sequence (DNA): TGTGCCAGCGCAGGGGGTCCTAATGAAAAACTGTTTTTT. Amino acids: CASAGGPNEKLFF. V is TRBV9 and J is TRBJ1-4, with 7 bases lining up with TRBD1. CDR1 SGDLS and CDR2 YYNGEE come from the germline V gene. V shed 7 bases and J 3 bases; nucleotides not matched to a gene: 3. CDR3 size: 13 residues.

The chain recombines TRBV4-3 with TRBJ2-6; D possibly corresponds to TRBD1 (5 bases). This CDR3 has 14 residues. The germline gives CDR1 LGHNA, CDR2 YSLEER. With 4 bases removed from V and 2 bases from J, the gap between germline ends came to 6 bases. As DNA, the CDR3 is TGCGCCAGCAGCCCAGGGCCTGGGGCCAACGTCCTGACTTTC. Protein: CASSPGPGANVLTF.

This sequence joins TRBV11-3 and TRBJ2-7, with 11 bases aligning to TRBD2. CDR1 is SGHNT and CDR2 is YENEEA in the germline V gene. This CDR3 has 16 amino acids. With 5 bases clipped from V and 2 bases from J, the junction kept 8 bases outside the gene matches. DNA of the CDR3: TGTGCCAGCAGCCTAACTAGCGGGGGCAACACCTACGAGCAGTACTTC. The encoded protein is CASSLTSGGNTYEQYF.

The V and J genes are TRBV18 and TRBJ1-2; no clear D gene. The V gene's germline CDR1 is KGHSH and CDR2 LQKENI. CDR3 length equals 13 residues. V lost 6 bases, J lost 4 bases, and 12 bases lay in between. As DNA, the CDR3 is TGTGCCAGCTCGCCCCCAGCGTTCTATGGCTACACCTTC. Residues: CASSPPAFYGYTF.

This clone was seen more than once but under ten times. The CDR3 here is CASSVTSGRAGRNEQFF. In DNA form, the CDR3 reads TGTGCCAGCAGCGTGACTAGCGGGAGGGCCGGTCGCAATGAGCAGTTCTTC. The chain is built from TRBV5-4 and TRBJ2-1; 14 nucleotides match TRBD2. CDR3 length: 17 amino acids. Germline CDR1 and CDR2: SGHNT and YYREEE (reference sequence). After removal of 4 bases from V and 6 bases from J, the junction contained 9 bases not matched to a gene.

The rearrangement links TRBV6-1 to TRBJ1-4; no firm D call. The CDR3 runs 12 residues. The V and J ends lost 7 bases and 7 bases respectively, with 10 bases between them. The germline V gene has CDR1 MNHNS and CDR2 SASEGT. Here the CDR3 reads CASKRSSEKLFF. In DNA form, the CDR3 reads TGTGCCAGCAAGAGGAGTAGTGAAAAACTGTTTTTT.

The V gene is TRBV27, the J gene TRBJ1-2; possibly TRBD1 for D (5 bases). The CDR3 is 13 residues long. V lost 4 bases and J 6 bases, leaving 12 bases between the germline ends. From germline, CDR1 is MNHEY and CDR2 SMNVEV (reference sequence). The CDR3 DNA sequence: TGTGCCAGCAGTTACCCCGGGGGTCATGGCTACACCTTC. Amino acids: CASSYPGGHGYTF.

This chain connects TRBV2 to TRBJ2-7; TRBD1 matches 8 bases. CDR1 and CDR2 (germline): SNHLY, FYNNEI. There are 15 residues in the CDR3. The trim removed 4 bases at V and 2 bases at J, leaving 7 bases unmatched. CDR3 amino acids: CASSVTTGDPYEQYF. In nucleotides, the CDR3 is TGTGCCAGCAGTGTTACGACAGGGGACCCCTACGAGCAGTACTTC. Supplemented by reference TRBV2 and TRBJ2-7, the full variable domain reads EPEVTQTPSHQVTQMGQEVILRCVPISNHLYFYWYRQILGQKVEFLVSFYNNEISEKSEIFDDQFSVERPDGSNFTLKIRSTKLEDSAMYFCASSVTTGDPYEQYFGPGTRLTVT.

The V gene is TRBV5-4, the J gene TRBJ2-1; 9 bases map to TRBD1. In germline, CDR1 is SGHNT, CDR2 YYREEE (reference sequence). This CDR3 contains 14 residues. The J segment lost 8 bases and the V segment lost 4 bases, leaving 7 bases of the junction unmatched. CDR3 in amino acids: CASSPGTGLDEQFF. The CDR3 DNA reads TGTGCCAGCAGCCCCGGGACAGGGCTTGATGAGCAGTTCTTC.

The chain recombines TRBV11-2 with TRBJ2-7, with 8 bases aligning to TRBD1. Looked up from germline, CDR1 is SGHAT and CDR2 is FQNNGV. The V and J ends lost 2 bases and 5 bases, in that order; junction bases with no gene match: 8. The CDR3 consists of 15 residues. The CDR3 region is CASSLLTGTGHEQYF. The CDR3, as DNA: TGTGCCAGCAGCTTACTAACCGGGACAGGCCACGAGCAGTACTTC.

The genes are TRBV10-3 and TRBJ2-7, with D perhaps TRBD2 (5 bases). Looked up from germline, CDR1 is ENHRY and CDR2 is SYGVKD. With 3 bases removed from V and 6 bases from J, the gap between germline ends came to 24 bases. The CDR3 totals 17 residues. The CDR3 DNA is TGTGCCATCAGTGACCCTGTCCGGACTGGCGGCGGAGGCGAGCAGTACTTC. This sequence encodes CAISDPVRTGGGGEQYF.

V gene TRBV6-1 combines with J gene TRBJ1-1, with 7 bases aligning to TRBD1. Looked up from germline, CDR1 is MNHNS and CDR2 is SASEGT. Trimming removed 1 base from V and 7 bases from J; junction bases left unmatched: 6. This CDR3 region has 14 residues. The CDR3 loop reads CASSEESWDSEAFF. The CDR3 nucleotides are TGTGCCAGCAGTGAAGAATCGTGGGACAGTGAAGCTTTCTTT.

This chain connects TRBV7-9 to TRBJ1-6; D remains unclear. From germline, CDR1 is SEHNR and CDR2 FQNEAQ (reference sequence). The ends were cut back, 2 bases at V and 5 bases at J, with 7 bases in the middle. CDR3 size: 14 residues. The chain's CDR3 is CASSLSANNSPLHF. DNA of the CDR3: TGTGCCAGCAGCTTAAGTGCGAATAATTCACCCCTCCACTTT.

This clone has a handful of counts. V is TRBV6-5 and J is TRBJ2-1, with 11 bases fitting TRBD2. The CDR3 has 15 amino acids. Germline V gene data show CDR1 as MNHEY and CDR2 as SVGAGI. V was clipped by 6 bases and J by 4 bases; unmatched bases: 5. CDR3 loop: CASSPLAGGYNEQFF. The CDR3, as DNA: TGTGCCAGCAGCCCCTTAGCGGGGGGGTACAATGAGCAGTTCTTC.

The V gene is TRBV6-1, the J gene TRBJ2-5; tentatively, D is TRBD1 (5 bases). The CDR3 totals 13 residues. Germline CDR1 and CDR2: MNHNS and SASEGT. V lost 1 base and J 5 bases, leaving 8 bases between the germline ends. CDR3 nucleotides: TGTGCCAGCAGTGAAGACAGGTTGGAGACCCAGTACTTC. Amino acid sequence: CASSEDRLETQYF.

The gene calls are TRBV6-5 and TRBJ1-1; 8 bases map to TRBD1. V lost 4 bases to trimming and J lost 2 bases; unmatched junction nucleotides: 6. Looked up from germline, CDR1 is MNHEY and CDR2 is SVGAGI. The CDR3 runs 15 residues. The CDR3 nucleotides read TGTGCCAGCAGTTCGGGAGACAGGGGTAACACTGAAGCTTTCTTT. Protein sequence: CASSSGDRGNTEAFF.

V gene TRBV5-1 combines with J gene TRBJ1-1; 8 nucleotides line up with TRBD1. Germline trimming cut 0 bases from V and 1 base from J; bases unmatched to any gene: 5. The germline V gene has CDR1 SGHRS and CDR2 YFSETQ. There are 16 residues in the CDR3. CDR3 protein: CASSLAYRGGNTEAFF. CDR3 DNA: TGCGCCAGCAGCTTGGCTTACAGGGGGGGGAACACTGAAGCTTTCTTT.

A few counts support this clone. The CDR3 region has the DNA TGTGCCAGCAGGGACAGGGGTGACACCGGGGAGCTGTTTTTT. Its protein product is CASRDRGDTGELFF. The rearrangement joins TRBV6-1 to TRBJ2-2; the match to TRBD1 covers 9 bases. Germline CDR1 and CDR2: MNHNS and SASEGT. V shed 6 bases and J 3 bases; nucleotides not matched to a gene: 2. This CDR3 region has 14 residues.